This T cell receptor beta chain originates from a study of T cells in Graves' hyperthyroidism and ophthalmopathy. Study at large: Peripheral blood was collected at initial diagnosis, before any treatment.

This clonotype was observed a few times. Clinical Activity Scores of at least 3, NOSPECS grades of at least 4 and durations under 3 months characterized ophthalmopathy patients. Diagnosis relied on clinical symptoms, serum thyroxine and TRAb, thyroid ultrasound and orbital computed tomography. The TCR beta CDR3 regions underwent amplification using RNA transcripts as the source. TCR CDR3 regions were first amplified by RT-PCR with HTBI primers. TCRdb itself ran the multiplex PCR reads through MiXCR, one entry per CDR3 protein. In the table there are some 500,000 distinct CDR3 sequences, roughly a sixth of which are singletons. J gave up 4 bases and V 1 base, and 17 bases lay outside the gene matches. The CDR3 runs 21 residues. Germline assignment: CDR1 MNHEY and CDR2 SMNVEV (reference sequence).

The sequence derives from a woman aged 25 to 45 with Graves' ophthalmopathy. Material: blood. The chain links TRBV27 to TRBJ2-1; 12 positions match TRBD2. CDR3 sequence reads: CASSLWGDSSLAGGRYNEQFF. The CDR3, as DNA: TGTGCCAGCAGTTTATGGGGGGATAGTTCCCTAGCGGGAGGGCGATACAATGAGCAGTTCTTC.